The 22 T cell receptor beta chains given below trace back to one sample, sequenced in a study of blood T cell repertoires in COVID-19. Some clones are missing from TCRdb's copy, which holds only in-frame ones; the method was immunoSEQ multiplex PCR. The sample includes about 59,000 clones, around four fifths of them seen just once. Sequencing was performed on peripheral blood. The receptors shown here come from a man at least 80 years old with acute or convalescent COVID-19.

This chain connects TRBV5-1 to TRBJ2-7; tentatively, D is TRBD1 (6 bases). Trimming cost V 4 bases and J 6 bases, with 20 bases left between them. Germline CDR1 and CDR2: SGHRS and YFSETQ. CDR3 length equals 15 residues. The CDR3 nucleotides are TGCGCCAGCAGCCCCCCGGACCAGGGGTTGGGCGAGCAGTACTTC. It specifies CASSPPDQGLGEQYF.

The rearrangement links TRBV28 to TRBJ2-7, with 7 bases aligning to TRBD2. The V segment lost 9 bases and the J segment 4 bases; nucleotides outside the gene matches: 3. This CDR3 region has 11 residues. Germline-derived CDR1 and CDR2 are MDHEN and SYDVKM. The CDR3 DNA reads as TGTGCCAGTGGGGGAGGGTACGAGCAGTACTTC. Protein sequence: CASGGGYEQYF.

The rearrangement joins TRBV27 to TRBJ2-7; 7 bases fit TRBD2. There are 15 residues in the CDR3. From germline, CDR1 is MNHEY and CDR2 SMNVEV (reference sequence). V lost 8 bases and J lost 2; bases outside the gene matches: 12. The CDR3 bases are TGTGCCAGCGCCCTGGGGGGAGGGAAGACCTACGAGCAGTACTTC. Protein sequence: CASALGGGKTYEQYF.

The chain recombines TRBV5-6 with TRBJ1-2, with 7 bases lining up with TRBD1. Germline assignment: CDR1 SGHDT and CDR2 YYEEEE. With 4 bases clipped from V and 4 bases from J, the junction kept 7 bases outside the gene matches. CDR3 length: 14 amino acids. The CDR3 region has the DNA TGTGCCAGCAGCGGAACCGGGACAGTCTATGGCTACACCTTC. Amino acid sequence: CASSGTGTVYGYTF.

The chain uses TRBV7-2 and TRBJ1-1, with TRBD1 identical over 8 bases. The CDR3 is 13 amino acids. The V segment lost 4 bases and the J segment 3 bases; nucleotides outside the gene matches: 1. Germline CDR1 SGHTA, CDR2 FQGNSA. CDR3 sequence: CASSSQGDTEAFF. As DNA, the CDR3 is TGTGCCAGCAGCTCACAGGGGGACACTGAAGCTTTCTTT.

This chain links TRBV24-1 with TRBJ1-1; 12 bases agree with TRBD1. The V segment lost 10 bases and the J segment 4 bases; nucleotides outside the gene matches: 3. The CDR3 has 13 amino acids. Germline V gives CDR1 KGHDR, CDR2 SFDVKD. CDR3 region: CATRDRGLTEAFF. The DNA of the CDR3 is TGTGCCACTCGGGACAGGGGGCTCACTGAAGCTTTCTTT.

This sequence joins TRBV3-1 (or the pseudogene TRBV3-2) and TRBJ2-2; 13 nucleotides agree with TRBD2. Trimming cost V 4 bases and J 5 bases; bases outside gene matches: 7. From germline, CDR1 is LGHDT and CDR2 YNNKEL (reference sequence). This CDR3 contains 17 residues. This CDR3 reads CASSLPGLAGSTGELFF. Written as DNA, the CDR3 is TGTGCCAGCAGCCTCCCGGGACTAGCGGGGTCAACCGGGGAGCTGTTTTTT.

This chain links TRBV5-6 with TRBJ1-2; 9 bases align to TRBD1. Germline assignment: CDR1 SGHDT and CDR2 YYEEEE. The CDR3 sequence is 18 residues long. The V and J ends lost 2 bases and 4 bases, in that order; junction bases with no gene match: 15. The CDR3 DNA sequence: TGTGCCAGCAGCTTCGGTAGGGACAGGGTATTCTTCGGCTATGGCTACACCTTC. Its protein is CASSFGRDRVFFGYGYTF.

This clone was picked up one time. The chain is built from TRBV19 and TRBJ2-5; the match to TRBD1 covers 9 bases. The V gene's germline CDR1 is LNHDA and CDR2 SQIVND (reference sequence). V gave up 5 bases and J gave up 4 bases; unmatched junction bases: 8. The length of the CDR3 is 15 residues. The CDR3 loop reads CASSAGTGYRETQYF. The CDR3 DNA reads TGTGCCAGTAGTGCCGGGACAGGGTATCGAGAGACCCAGTACTTC.

This chain joins TRBV11-2 and TRBJ2-1; 8 bases align to TRBD1. With V trimmed by 1 base and J by 6 bases, 5 bases remained unmatched. This CDR3 has 15 residues. In germline, CDR1 is SGHAT, CDR2 FQNNGV. The CDR3 loop reads CASSLGTGLVNEQFF. The CDR3 region has the DNA TGTGCCAGCAGCTTAGGGACAGGGTTGGTCAATGAGCAGTTCTTC.

The V call is TRBV18, the J call TRBJ2-2; TRBD2 matches at 8 bases. This CDR3 is built from 17 residues. Looked up from germline, CDR1 is KGHSH and CDR2 is LQKENI. The ends lost 3 bases at V and 0 bases at J; junction bases unmatched: 6. DNA for the CDR3: TGTGCCAGCTCACCGTTAGTTAGCGGGACGAACACCGGGGAGCTGTTTTTT. Its protein is CASSPLVSGTNTGELFF.

J is TRBJ1-5 and V is TRBV24-1, with 9 bases identical to TRBD1. The CDR3 has 15 residues. Germline V CDR1 and CDR2: KGHDR, SFDVKD. The V segment lost 5 bases and the J segment 6 bases; nucleotides outside the gene matches: 7. As DNA, the CDR3 is TGTGCCACCAGTGGTTCCGGGACAGGGTTTCAGCCCCAGCATTTT. Translating gives CATSGSGTGFQPQHF.

The chain carries TRBV27 and TRBJ2-2; 13 nucleotides align to TRBD2. The V gene's germline CDR1 is MNHEY and CDR2 SMNVEV (reference sequence). This CDR3 is built from 16 residues. Germline trimming cut 7 bases from V and 5 bases from J; bases unmatched to any gene: 7. CDR3 sequence reads: CASTTSGRAWTGELFF. The DNA for the CDR3 is TGTGCCAGCACCACTAGCGGGAGGGCCTGGACCGGGGAGCTGTTTTTT.

This clone occurred once. This chain links TRBV30 with TRBJ1-4; the match to TRBD1 covers 9 bases. V gave up 0 bases and J gave up 6 bases; unmatched junction bases: 5. There are 15 residues in the CDR3. Germline-derived CDR1 and CDR2 are GTSNPN and SVGIG (reference sequence). The CDR3 DNA reads as TGTGCCTGGAGTGTGGGGACAGGGTACGATGAAAAACTGTTTTTT. Its translation: CAWSVGTGYDEKLFF. The complete variable domain, with remaining parts taken from reference TRBV30 and TRBJ1-4, reads SQTIHQWPATLVQPVGSPLSLECTVEGTSNPNLYWYRQAAGRGLQLLFYSVGIGQISSEVPQNLSASRPQDRQFILSSKKLLLSDSGFYLCAWSVGTGYDEKLFFGSGTQLSVL.

V usage is TRBV2 and J usage is TRBJ2-1; 12 bases align to TRBD2. In germline, CDR1 is SNHLY, CDR2 FYNNEI. This CDR3 has 14 amino acids. J was trimmed by 10 bases and V by 6 bases; bases with no gene match: 7. CDR3: CASRGGTSGREQFF. In nucleotides, the CDR3 is TGTGCCAGCAGGGGGGGGACTAGCGGGCGAGAGCAGTTCTTC. Filled out from reference TRBV2 and TRBJ2-1, the complete variable domain reads EPEVTQTPSHQVTQMGQEVILRCVPISNHLYFYWYRQILGQKVEFLVSFYNNEISEKSEIFDDQFSVERPDGSNFTLKIRSTKLEDSAMYFCASRGGTSGREQFFGPGTRLTVL.

About this clone itself: Other DNA variants within this sample encode the same CDR3. As DNA, the CDR3 is TGTGCCTGGAGTGTACTAGAGACCCAGTACTTC. Encoded protein: CAWSVLETQYF. V gene TRBV30 combines with J gene TRBJ2-5; no clear D. V dropped 0 bases and J dropped 4 bases, with 3 bases sitting between them. The CDR3 runs to 11 residues. Per the germline V gene, CDR1 is GTSNPN and CDR2 is SVGIG (reference sequence).

The rearrangement links TRBV5-1 to TRBJ2-1; 7 nucleotides agree with TRBD2. Trimming at V came to 0 bases and at J to 8 bases, leaving 8 bases not matched to a gene. The CDR3 consists of 15 residues. Germline assignment: CDR1 SGHRS and CDR2 YFSETQ. The CDR3 spells CASSLGGRAPDEQFF. The CDR3 nucleotides are TGCGCCAGCAGCTTGGGGGGGAGGGCACCCGATGAGCAGTTCTTC. Based on the CDR3 plus reference TRBV5-1 and TRBJ2-1, the full variable domain is KAGVTQTPRYLIKTRGQQVTLSCSPISGHRSVSWYQQTPGQGLQFLFEYFSETQRNKGNFPGRFSGRQFSNSRSEMNVSTLELGDSALYLCASSLGGRAPDEQFFGPGTRLTVL.

V usage is TRBV19 and J usage is TRBJ2-7; the match to TRBD1 covers 7 bases. The ends lost 6 bases at V and 2 bases at J; junction bases unmatched: 1. From germline, CDR1 is LNHDA and CDR2 SQIVND (reference sequence). This CDR3 has 12 amino acids. CDR3 sequence: CASSGTAYEQYF. In DNA, the CDR3 is TGTGCCAGTAGCGGGACAGCCTACGAGCAGTACTTC.

The V and J genes are TRBV6-6 and TRBJ2-5, with D unresolved. The CDR3 covers 11 residues. V gave up 6 bases and J gave up 5 bases, with 7 bases separating them. Germline V gene sequence: CDR1 MNHNY, CDR2 SVGAGI (reference sequence). The CDR3 DNA reads TGTGCCAGCAGGAACTTTGAGACCCAGTACTTC. Translation gives CASRNFETQYF.

In this sample, this clone turned up once. J is TRBJ2-1 and V is TRBV19; perhaps TRBD2 as D (6 bases). Germline V gene sequence: CDR1 LNHDA, CDR2 SQIVND (reference sequence). Trimming pared 5 bases from V and 5 bases from J, leaving 19 bases between. The CDR3 totals 16 residues. The CDR3 DNA reads TGTGCCAGTAGTTCCAGGTCCGGTGGAGGGCACAATGAGCAGTTCTTC. The encoded protein is CASSSRSGGGHNEQFF.

The sample holds a few counts of this clone. The genes are TRBV5-1 and TRBJ1-1, with 9 bases that match TRBD1. Trimming removed 3 bases from V and 4 bases from J; junction bases left unmatched: 7. The CDR3 spans 15 residues. The V gene's germline CDR1 is SGHRS and CDR2 YFSETQ. The CDR3 nucleotides are TGCGCCAGCAGCTCGACAGGGGGTCGGAGCACTGAAGCTTTCTTT. It codes for CASSSTGGRSTEAFF.

This sequence joins TRBV5-1 and TRBJ2-2, with D perhaps TRBD2 (6 bases). The ends were cut back, 0 bases at V and 1 base at J, with 10 bases in the middle. Germline assignment: CDR1 SGHRS and CDR2 YFSETQ. This CDR3 comprises 16 residues. Written as DNA, the CDR3 is TGCGCCAGCAGCTTGGTAACCGGGGGGAACACCGGGGAGCTGTTTTTT. Its protein is CASSLVTGGNTGELFF.